This T cell receptor beta chain is from a study of shared clonotypes between healthy human individuals. In the study overall: Each donor had three CD4 naive, three CD4 memory, two CD8 naive and one CD8 memory plate. General study points: The rarefaction results pointed to incomplete sorted-subset sequencing despite large depth. The four-donor shared clonotypes exceeded non-shared clonotypes in generation probability, with non-shared ones scoring lower.

Repertoires were generated with immunoSEQ multiplex PCR, while TCRdb's copy carries only in-frame clones and drops some. The sample comprises hundreds of thousands of clones, around 92% of which are singletons, and approximately 25% rests with the top ten. Concerning this clone itself: Its antigen is not identified.

Terminally differentiated effector memory CD45RA+ cells were left out of the naive CD8 fraction, which was CD45RO-negative and positively selected for CCR7. The CDR3 covers 15 residues. Per the germline V gene, CDR1 is ENHRY and CDR2 is SYGVKD. The V and J ends lost 4 bases and 3 bases, in that order; junction bases with no gene match: 5. This TCR came from a young man in good health. The source material was naive CD8+ T cells sorted from blood. This chain links TRBV10-3 with TRBJ2-2, with 7 bases lining up with TRBD1. This CDR3 is CAISGADRDTGELFF. CDR3 bases: TGTGCCATCAGTGGAGCAGACAGGGACACCGGGGAGCTGTTTTTT.